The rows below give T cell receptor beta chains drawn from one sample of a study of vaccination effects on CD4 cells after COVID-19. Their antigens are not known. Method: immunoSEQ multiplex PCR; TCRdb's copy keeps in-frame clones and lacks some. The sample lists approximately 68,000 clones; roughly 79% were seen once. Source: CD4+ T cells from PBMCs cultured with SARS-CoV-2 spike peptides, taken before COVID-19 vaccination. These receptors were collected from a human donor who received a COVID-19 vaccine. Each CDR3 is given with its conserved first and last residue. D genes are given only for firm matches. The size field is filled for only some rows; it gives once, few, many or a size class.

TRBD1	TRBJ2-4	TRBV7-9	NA	CASSLATGVLIDIQYF	TGTGCCAGCAGCTTAGCGACAGGGGTTCTAATAGACATTCAGTACTTC
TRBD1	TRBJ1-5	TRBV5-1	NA	CASSLGSGTGMHF	TGCGCCAGCAGCTTGGGAAGCGGGACAGGGATGCATTTT
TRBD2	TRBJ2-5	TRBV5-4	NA	CASSVGGTTQETQYF	TGTGCCAGCAGCGTGGGAGGGACTACACAAGAGACCCAGTACTTC
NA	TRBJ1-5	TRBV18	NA	CASSTGGNQPQHF	TGTGCCAGCTCTACCGGCGGCAATCAGCCCCAGCATTTT
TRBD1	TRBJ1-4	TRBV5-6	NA	CASSDGPGQGNEKLFF	TGTGCCAGCAGCGACGGTCCGGGACAGGGTAATGAAAAACTGTTTTTT
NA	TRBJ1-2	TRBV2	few	CASSGREGFYGYTF	TGTGCCAGCAGTGGGCGGGAGGGCTTCTATGGCTACACCTTC
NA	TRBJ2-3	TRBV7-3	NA	CASSLYGTPYTDTQYF	TGTGCCAGCAGCTTATACGGGACCCCGTACACAGATACGCAGTATTTT
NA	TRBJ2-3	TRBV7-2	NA	CASSLTRVSTDTQYF	TGTGCCAGCAGCTTGACGAGGGTTAGCACAGATACGCAGTATTTT
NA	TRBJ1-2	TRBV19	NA	CASNKERGASSYGYTF	TGTGCCAGTAATAAAGAGAGGGGGGCGAGCAGCTATGGCTACACCTTC
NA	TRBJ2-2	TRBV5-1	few	CASSLDSTNTGELFF	TGCGCCAGCAGCTTGGACAGTACGAACACCGGGGAGCTGTTTTTT
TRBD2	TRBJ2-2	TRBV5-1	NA	CASSSLTSGATGELFF	TGCGCCAGCAGCTCCCTGACTAGCGGGGCCACCGGGGAGCTGTTTTTT
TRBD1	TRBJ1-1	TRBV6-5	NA	CASSLTTGRTEAFF	TGTGCCAGCAGTTTAACGACAGGGCGGACTGAAGCTTTCTTT
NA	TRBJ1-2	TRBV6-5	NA	CASMRVTSGGYTF	TGTGCCAGCATGAGGGTAACGTCGGGTGGCTACACCTTC
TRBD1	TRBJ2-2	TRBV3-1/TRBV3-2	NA	CASSHSGQWLTGELFF	TGTGCCAGCAGCCACTCGGGACAGTGGCTCACCGGGGAGCTGTTTTTT
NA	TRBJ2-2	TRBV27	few	CASSSRSSWDGYTGELFF	TGTGCCAGCAGCTCGAGAAGTTCCTGGGACGGGTACACCGGGGAGCTGTTTTTT
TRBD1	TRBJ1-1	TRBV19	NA	CASSPTGGSQAFF	TGTGCCAGTAGCCCGACAGGGGGCTCTCAAGCTTTCTTT
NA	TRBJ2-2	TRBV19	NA	CASSRGGADTGELFF	TGTGCCAGTAGTAGAGGGGGGGCGGACACCGGGGAGCTGTTTTTT
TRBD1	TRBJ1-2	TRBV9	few	CASTGQGAVNYGYTF	TGTGCCAGCACTGGACAGGGGGCCGTTAACTATGGCTACACCTTC
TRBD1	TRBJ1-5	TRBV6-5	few	CASSPQGTDNQPQHF	TGTGCCAGCAGCCCACAAGGGACAGACAATCAGCCCCAGCATTTT
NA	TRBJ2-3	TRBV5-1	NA	CASSFSGSDTQYF	TGCGCCAGCAGCTTTAGCGGATCAGATACGCAGTATTTT
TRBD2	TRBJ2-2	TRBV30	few	CAWSAGGVNTGELFF	TGTGCCTGGAGTGCCGGGGGGGTGAACACCGGGGAGCTGTTTTTT
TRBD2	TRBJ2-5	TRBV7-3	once	CASSPNGGLAGGQETQYF	TGTGCCAGCAGCCCCAACGGGGGACTAGCGGGGGGGCAAGAGACCCAGTACTTC
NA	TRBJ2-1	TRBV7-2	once	CASSLGGGPRNEQFF	TGTGCCAGCAGCTTAGGAGGGGGTCCAAGGAATGAGCAGTTCTTC
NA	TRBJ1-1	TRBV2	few	CASSEAFGTEAFF	TGTGCCAGCAGTGAAGCGTTCGGCACTGAAGCTTTCTTT
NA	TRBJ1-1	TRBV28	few	CASSLAGALNTEAFF	TGTGCCAGCAGTTTAGCCGGGGCCCTGAACACTGAAGCTTTCTTT
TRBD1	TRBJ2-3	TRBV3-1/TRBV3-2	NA	CASSADRVATQYF	TGTGCCAGCAGCGCCGACAGGGTGGCCACGCAGTATTTT
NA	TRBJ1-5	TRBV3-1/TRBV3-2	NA	CASSQDRNQPQHF	TGTGCCAGCAGCCAAGATCGAAATCAGCCCCAGCATTTT
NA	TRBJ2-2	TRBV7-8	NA	CASSLVQPPAGELFF	TGTGCCAGCAGCTTAGTTCAGCCTCCGGCCGGGGAGCTGTTTTTT
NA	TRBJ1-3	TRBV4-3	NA	CASSQAPGAALVGNTIYF	TGCGCCAGCAGCCAAGCTCCGGGGGCGGCTCTTGTAGGAAACACCATATATTTT
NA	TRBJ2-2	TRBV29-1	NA	CSVLEVGGELFF	TGCAGCGTTCTAGAGGTCGGTGGGGAGCTGTTTTTT
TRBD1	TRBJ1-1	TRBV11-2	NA	CASSGPGGSQAFF	TGTGCCAGCAGCGGCCCAGGGGGGTCCCAAGCTTTCTTT
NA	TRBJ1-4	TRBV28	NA	CASSPRDPRSEKLFF	TGTGCCAGCAGTCCACGGGACCCTAGGAGTGAAAAACTGTTTTTT
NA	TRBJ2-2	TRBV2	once	CASSAEGTGELFF	TGTGCCAGCAGTGCAGAGGGAACCGGGGAGCTGTTTTTT
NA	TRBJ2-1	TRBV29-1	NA	CSVDRRGDREYNEQFF	TGCAGCGTTGACAGGCGGGGGGACAGGGAGTACAATGAGCAGTTCTTC
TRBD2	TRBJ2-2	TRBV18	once	CASSPILAGSRAGELFF	TGTGCCAGCTCACCGATACTAGCGGGGTCTCGGGCCGGGGAGCTGTTTTTT
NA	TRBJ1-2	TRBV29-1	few	CSVTGYGYTF	TGCAGCGTTACAGGGTACGGCTACACCTTC
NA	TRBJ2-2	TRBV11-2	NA	CASSSDRFLGTGELFF	TGTGCCAGCAGCTCCGACAGATTCTTGGGCACCGGGGAGCTGTTTTTT
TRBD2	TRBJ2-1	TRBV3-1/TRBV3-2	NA	CASSQLAGGENEQFF	TGTGCCAGCAGCCAACTAGCGGGGGGGGAAAATGAGCAGTTCTTC
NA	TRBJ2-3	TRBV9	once	CASSVARGAGTDTQYF	TGTGCCAGCAGCGTAGCTAGGGGGGCCGGCACAGATACGCAGTATTTT
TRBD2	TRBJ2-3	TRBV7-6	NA	CASSSTLAGGADTQYF	TGTGCCAGCAGCTCCACTCTAGCGGGGGGGGCAGATACGCAGTATTTT
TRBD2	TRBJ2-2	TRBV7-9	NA	CASSRTSGGRGELFF	TGTGCCAGCAGCCGAACTAGCGGGGGAAGAGGGGAGCTGTTTTTT
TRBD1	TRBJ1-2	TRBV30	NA	CAWSNRGGYQIDGYTF	TGTGCCTGGAGTAACAGGGGGGGCTATCAGATCGATGGCTACACCTTC
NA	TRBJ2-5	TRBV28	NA	CASSRDPEAQYF	TGTGCCAGCAGCCGTGACCCGGAGGCCCAGTACTTC
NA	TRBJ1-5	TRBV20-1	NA	CSASLGGSNQPQHF	TGCAGTGCTAGTTTAGGGGGTTCCAATCAGCCCCAGCATTTT
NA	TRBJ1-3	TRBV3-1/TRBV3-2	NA	CASSPKEDTIYF	TGTGCCAGCAGCCCTAAGGAAGACACCATATATTTT
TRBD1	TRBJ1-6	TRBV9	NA	CASSPAGTGRSPLHF	TGTGCCAGCAGCCCGGCCGGGACAGGGAGATCACCCCTCCACTTT
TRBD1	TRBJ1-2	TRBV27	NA	CASSPLDRAGGYTF	TGTGCCAGCAGCCCCTTGGACAGGGCGGGTGGCTACACCTTC
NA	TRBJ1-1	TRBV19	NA	CASRPQSELNTEAFF	TGTGCCAGTAGGCCCCAATCGGAACTGAACACTGAAGCTTTCTTT
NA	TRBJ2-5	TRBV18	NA	CASSPGQAQETQYF	TGTGCCAGCTCACCGGGCCAGGCCCAAGAGACCCAGTACTTC
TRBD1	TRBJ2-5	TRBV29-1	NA	CSHLGQKETQYF	TGCAGCCACCTGGGACAGAAAGAGACCCAGTACTTC
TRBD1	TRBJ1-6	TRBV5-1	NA	CASSQTQGNNSPLHF	TGCGCCAGCAGCCAGACACAGGGGAATAATTCACCCCTCCACTTT
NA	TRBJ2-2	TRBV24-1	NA	CATGDWNTGELFF	TGTGCCACGGGGGACTGGAACACCGGGGAGCTGTTTTTT
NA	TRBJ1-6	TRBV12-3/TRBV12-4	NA	CASSFDRDSPLHF	TGTGCCAGCAGTTTTGACAGAGATTCACCCCTCCACTTT
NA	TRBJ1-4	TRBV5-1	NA	CASSEGVRNEKLFF	TGCGCCAGCAGCGAAGGGGTGCGGAATGAAAAACTGTTTTTT
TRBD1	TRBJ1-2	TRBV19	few	CASTRTGGGYGYTF	TGTGCCAGTACCCGGACAGGGGGTGGCTATGGCTACACCTTC